This T cell receptor (beta chain) was profiled in a study of OX40 agonist ivuxolimab in advanced cancers. With respect to this clone: What it binds is not known.

V trimming: 2 bases; J trimming: 5 bases; junction bases outside the gene matches: 4. This CDR3 comprises 14 residues. CDR1 and CDR2 from the germline V gene are GTSNPN and SVGIG (reference sequence). Data came from immunoSEQ multiplex PCR; TCRdb stores just in-frame clones and leaves some out. This sample has some 40,000 clones, with 60% to 85% found just once. Study observations and caveats: Among the nonresponders, some also had low normalized T-cell clonal expansion.

The sample here was CD4+ or CD8+ T cells sorted from blood, taken in a trial of the OX40 agonist ivuxolimab. The sequence came from an adult with an advanced solid tumor such as melanoma, head and neck, liver or kidney cancer. The rearrangement uses TRBV30 and TRBJ1-4, with 8 bases aligning to TRBD1. The CDR3, as DNA: TGTGCCTGGAGTCGTGGACAGGGCAATGAAAAACTGTTTTTT. Translating gives CAWSRGQGNEKLFF.